The rows below give T cell receptor beta chains drawn from one sample of a study of blood T cell repertoires in COVID-19. The repertoire was sequenced with immunoSEQ multiplex PCR; TCRdb's copy has only in-frame clones and lacks some. This repertoire shows tens of thousands of clones, around 83% found once; its top ten account for 6.9%. The sequencing sample was made of peripheral blood. The receptors originated from a man younger than 40 with COVID-19, enrolled during active disease. The conserved cysteine and the conserved F or W are not part of the CDR3 here. The D gene is left open where the match is weak.

j_gene | v_gene | d_gene | CDR3aa
TRBJ2-7 | TRBV4-1 | TRBD1 | ASSLTGGLSYEQY
TRBJ1-2 | TRBV19 | - | ASRTGNYGYT
TRBJ1-3 | TRBV11-2 | - | ASSSLGGGGNTIY
TRBJ1-1 | TRBV5-6 | - | ASDPFSQGRMNTEAF
TRBJ1-1 | TRBV9 | TRBD1 | ASSEGALNTEAF
TRBJ1-2 | TRBV27 | - | ASSLQAGGNYGYT
TRBJ1-2 | TRBV6-6 | - | ASSYARGYT
TRBJ1-1 | TRBV18 | TRBD1 | ASSPQGQAAF
TRBJ1-5 | TRBV7-9 | - | ASSQAPSQPQH
TRBJ1-2 | TRBV7-2 | TRBD1 | ASSLAGQGINYGYT
TRBJ1-4 | TRBV9 | TRBD1 | ASSVEPGQGEKLF
TRBJ1-5 | TRBV7-6 | - | ASSSGEQMPQH
TRBJ2-7 | TRBV7-3 | TRBD2 | ASSSLAGALGEQY
TRBJ1-1 | TRBV6-6 | TRBD1 | ASWKTGDKEAF
TRBJ2-3 | TRBV10-1 | TRBD2 | ASSARLAGDTDTQY
TRBJ1-4 | TRBV5-1 | TRBD1 | ASSRDRANEKLF
TRBJ1-1 | TRBV13 | TRBD1 | ASSPGTGDWHTEAF
TRBJ2-7 | TRBV7-9 | TRBD2 | ASSLTSGDEQY
TRBJ2-7 | TRBV6-6 | TRBD2 | ASSYASGSYEQY
TRBJ2-7 | TRBV19 | - | ATSGRGGVEQY
TRBJ2-5 | TRBV25-1 | TRBD1 | ASSDTDRGRGETQY